These 23 T cell receptor beta chains originate from one sample sequenced in a study of cytomegalovirus exposure and HLA in healthy donors. The primer mix had 60 Vbeta and 13 Jbeta primers. The method was immunoSEQ multiplex PCR; TCRdb's version includes in-frame clones alone and lacks a portion of them. This sample's table reports approximately 110,000 clones. Sequences were obtained from PBMCs. The receptors come from a man between 45 and 60 years old in good health and CMV-seronegative.

The chain combines TRBV5-1 with TRBJ2-5; 12 nucleotides align to TRBD1. CDR1 and CDR2 from the germline V gene are SGHRS and YFSETQ. With 2 bases clipped from V and 7 bases from J, the junction kept 12 bases outside the gene matches. This CDR3 comprises 17 residues. CDR3 sequence (DNA): TGCGCCAGCAGCTTTACCCCGGGACAGGGGGCCCTAGGGACCCAGTACTTC. It yields the protein CASSFTPGQGALGTQYF.

This sequence joins TRBV11-2 and TRBJ1-2; D is possibly TRBD1 (5 bases). The CDR3 contains 12 residues. Per germline, CDR1 SGHAT and CDR2 FQNNGV. Trimming cost V 1 base and J 7 bases, with 7 bases left between them. The CDR3 region is CASSLAGSGYTF. CDR3 bases: TGTGCCAGCAGCTTAGCAGGGTCTGGCTACACCTTC.

V and J are TRBV7-2 and TRBJ2-7; the D gene is possibly TRBD2 (6 bases). Looked up from germline, CDR1 is SGHTA and CDR2 is FQGNSA. The CDR3 has 12 amino acids. Between the trimmed V and J ends, which lost 8 bases and 6 bases, there was a span of 14 bases. CDR3 nucleotides: TGTGCCAGCTCGATCCTGGGAGGCGAGCAGTACTTC. Translated, it gives CASSILGGEQYF.

The rearrangement joins TRBV2 to TRBJ2-3; possibly TRBD1 for D (6 bases). CDR1 is SNHLY and CDR2 is FYNNEI in the germline V gene. Trimming pared 8 bases from V and 5 bases from J, leaving 17 bases between. There are 14 residues in the CDR3. CDR3 protein: CASLGLLRGDTQYF. The CDR3 DNA is TGTGCCAGCCTGGGGCTGCTCAGGGGAGATACGCAGTATTTT.

The CDR3 sequence is CASSQQVPGLRNEKLFF. In DNA, the CDR3 is TGCGCCAGCAGCCAACAAGTCCCGGGACTGAGGAATGAAAAACTGTTTTTT. The chain has TRBV4-1 and TRBJ1-4, with TRBD1 as a possible D gene (5 bases). The V gene's germline CDR1 is MGHRA and CDR2 YSYEKL. Trimming cost V 2 bases and J 5 bases, with 18 bases left between them. The CDR3 totals 17 residues.

This chain links TRBV4-2 with TRBJ2-3; the match to TRBD2 covers 8 bases. Germline V gives CDR1 LGHNA, CDR2 YNFKEQ. This CDR3 comprises 17 residues. V lost 0 bases to trimming and J lost 0 bases; unmatched junction nucleotides: 5. Here the CDR3 DNA reads TGTGCCAGCAGCCAAGATAGGGCTAGCGGGAGCACAGATACGCAGTATTTT. Translation: CASSQDRASGSTDTQYF.

The chain couples TRBV4-1 to TRBJ1-1; 8 nucleotides match TRBD1. CDR3 length equals 14 residues. V gave up 2 bases and J gave up 6 bases; unmatched junction bases: 5. Germline CDR1 MGHRA, CDR2 YSYEKL. The CDR3 region has the DNA TGCGCCAGCAGCCAATTCAGGGGGCTAGCTGAAGCTTTCTTT. It specifies CASSQFRGLAEAFF.

The chain has TRBV7-9 and TRBJ1-1; TRBD1 matches at 9 bases. V was pared by 0 bases and J by 10 bases, with 3 bases of the junction left unmatched. The CDR3 runs to 13 residues. From germline, CDR1 is SEHNR and CDR2 FQNEAQ (reference sequence). CDR3 nucleotides: TGTGCCAGCAGCTTAGCGGGACAGGGATTAGCTTTCTTT. Translated, it gives CASSLAGQGLAFF. The full variable domain, rest sourced from reference TRBV7-9 and TRBJ1-1, is DTGVSQNPRHKITKRGQNVTFRCDPISEHNRLYWYRQTLGQGPEFLTYFQNEAQLEKSRLLSDRFSAERPKGSFSTLEIQRTEQGDSAMYLCASSLAGQGLAFFGQGTRLTVV.

The rearrangement links TRBV5-6 to TRBJ2-7, with D possibly TRBD1 on 5 matching bases. Germline-derived CDR1 and CDR2 are SGHDT and YYEEEE. V dropped 0 bases and J dropped 0 bases, with 10 bases sitting between them. The CDR3 consists of 15 residues. CDR3 bases: TGTGCCAGCAGCTTGGAACAGGTCGGCTCCTACGAGCAGTACTTC. The encoded protein is CASSLEQVGSYEQYF.

The J gene is TRBJ2-3, the V gene TRBV7-9, with a tentative D call TRBD2 (5 bases). V was pared by 5 bases and J by 0 bases, with 12 bases between. The CDR3 length is 15 residues. Germline CDR1 SEHNR, CDR2 FQNEAQ (reference sequence). CDR3 bases: TGTGCCAGCAGCCTAAACGGGATTAGCACAGATACGCAGTATTTT. Amino acids: CASSLNGISTDTQYF.

The chain carries TRBV5-1 and TRBJ2-3; D is perhaps TRBD2 (6 bases). The ends were cut back, 1 base at V and 6 bases at J, with 18 bases in the middle. In germline, CDR1 is SGHRS, CDR2 YFSETQ. This CDR3 is built from 16 residues. The CDR3 region is CASSLTGTPSGDTQYF. The CDR3 coding sequence is TGCGCCAGCAGCTTGACCGGGACTCCGAGCGGGGATACGCAGTATTTT.

The chain combines TRBV7-2 with TRBJ1-5, with D tentatively TRBD1 (5 bases). The ends were cut back, 3 bases at V and 2 bases at J, with 8 bases in the middle. The CDR3 covers 14 residues. Germline loops: CDR1 SGHTA, CDR2 FQGNSA. The CDR3 region is CASSFRGGNQPQHF. CDR3 nucleotide sequence: TGTGCCAGCAGCTTTAGGGGCGGCAATCAGCCCCAGCATTTT.

About this clone: An end of the junction differs from the germline gene, which may be a read error. The rearrangement links TRBV7-7 to TRBJ2-1; 7 bases are shared with TRBD2. CDR3 length: 15 residues. The germline gives CDR1 SSHAT, CDR2 FNYEAQ (reference sequence). CDR3 bases: TGTGCTAGCAGCTTACAACTAGCGCCCTACAATGAGCAGTTCTTC. Translating gives CASSLQLAPYNEQFF.

CDR3 region: CASSLRREQYF. The DNA of the CDR3 is TGTGCCAGCAGCTTGAGGCGGGAGCAGTACTTC. The gene calls are TRBV7-8 and TRBJ2-7; no reliable D call. V was shortened by 3 bases and J by 7 bases, with 7 bases between the two germline ends. This CDR3 region has 11 residues. CDR1 SGHVS and CDR2 FQNEAQ come from the germline V gene.

The chain couples TRBV12-5 to TRBJ1-1; the match to TRBD1 covers 8 bases. Unmatched junction bases numbered 1, after V lost 4 bases and J lost 0 bases. CDR1 is LGHNT, CDR2 FRNRAP, per germline. This CDR3 is built from 14 residues. The CDR3 is CASGWGQVNTEAFF. The CDR3 DNA reads as TGTGCTAGTGGTTGGGGACAGGTGAACACTGAAGCTTTCTTT.

This chain connects TRBV7-2 to TRBJ2-1; TRBD2 matches 11 bases. With 5 bases clipped from V and 7 bases from J, the junction kept 7 bases outside the gene matches. The CDR3 consists of 15 residues. The V gene's germline CDR1 is SGHTA and CDR2 FQGNSA. This chain's CDR3 is CASSISLAGGNEQFF. For the CDR3, the DNA is TGTGCCAGCAGCATAAGCCTAGCGGGAGGTAATGAGCAGTTCTTC.

This chain connects TRBV12-5 to TRBJ2-3, with unresolved D. The CDR3 loop spans 11 amino acids. CDR1 is LGHNT, CDR2 FRNRAP, per germline. V gave up 7 bases and J gave up 4 bases, with 6 bases separating them. CDR3 sequence (DNA): TGTGCTAGTGAAATAGCAGATACGCAGTATTTT. It specifies CASEIADTQYF.

This chain joins TRBV11-3 and TRBJ2-1; 7 nucleotides match TRBD2. Germline assignment: CDR1 SGHNT and CDR2 YENEEA. The V and J ends lost 1 base and 1 base, in that order; junction bases with no gene match: 7. The CDR3 length is 17 residues. CDR3 DNA: TGTGCCAGCAGCTTAGGGGCGGGAGTGATTTCCTACAATGAGCAGTTCTTC. The encoded protein is CASSLGAGVISYNEQFF. The full variable domain, in which reference TRBV11-3 and TRBJ2-1 provide the parts outside the CDR3, is EAGVVQSPRYKIIEKKQPVAFWCNPISGHNTLYWYLQNLGQGPELLIRYENEEAVDDSQLPKDRFSAERLKGVDSTLKIQPAELGDSAVYLCASSLGAGVISYNEQFFGPGTRLTVL.

The chain recombines TRBV6-6 with TRBJ1-2, with 7 nucleotides matching TRBD1. Germline loops: CDR1 MNHNY, CDR2 SVGAGI (reference sequence). Trimming at V came to 1 base and at J to 2 bases, leaving 4 bases not matched to a gene. The CDR3 sequence is 15 residues long. CDR3 bases: TGTGCCAGCAGTTACTTGGCGACAGGGAACTATGGCTACACCTTC. Amino acid sequence: CASSYLATGNYGYTF.

This chain uses TRBV11-3 with TRBJ2-7; 8 bases match TRBD1. The germline V gene has CDR1 SGHNT and CDR2 YENEEA. V was pared by 5 bases and J by 7 bases, with 4 bases of the junction left unmatched. The CDR3 is made up of 12 amino acids. DNA for the CDR3: TGTGCCAGCAGCCAAGACAGGGGAGAGCAGTACTTC. It codes for CASSQDRGEQYF.

V and J are TRBV9 and TRBJ2-1, with D possibly TRBD1 on 6 matching bases. Germline V gene data show CDR1 as SGDLS and CDR2 as YYNGEE. The CDR3 runs to 16 residues. V was shortened by 0 bases and J by 4 bases, with 14 bases between the two germline ends. The CDR3 DNA reads TGTGCCAGCAGCGTAGGAGCAGGGGCGCCTTACAATGAGCAGTTCTTC. Amino acids: CASSVGAGAPYNEQFF. Combining the CDR3 with reference TRBV9 and TRBJ2-1 gives the whole variable domain DSGVTQTPKHLITATGQRVTLRCSPRSGDLSVYWYQQSLDQGLQFLIQYYNGEERAKGNILERFSAQQFPDLHSELNLSSLELGDSALYFCASSVGAGAPYNEQFFGPGTRLTVL.

The chain joins TRBV9 to TRBJ2-2, with D perhaps matching TRBD1 (6 bases). The V and J ends lost 0 bases and 6 bases respectively, with 9 bases between them. Germline assignment: CDR1 SGDLS and CDR2 YYNGEE. This CDR3 has 14 amino acids. CDR3 residues: CASSVVSGAGELFF. The CDR3 DNA reads as TGTGCCAGCAGCGTAGTATCAGGGGCCGGGGAGCTGTTTTTT.

The chain combines TRBV6-5 with TRBJ1-2, with 9 bases that match TRBD1. Germline values: CDR1 MNHEY, CDR2 SVGAGI. The CDR3 spans 14 residues. The V gene end was trimmed by 5 bases and the J gene end by 4 bases; junction bases not matched to a gene: 5. The CDR3 region is CASSRPDRGYGYTF. The CDR3 nucleotides read TGTGCCAGCAGTAGACCGGACAGGGGCTATGGCTACACCTTC.